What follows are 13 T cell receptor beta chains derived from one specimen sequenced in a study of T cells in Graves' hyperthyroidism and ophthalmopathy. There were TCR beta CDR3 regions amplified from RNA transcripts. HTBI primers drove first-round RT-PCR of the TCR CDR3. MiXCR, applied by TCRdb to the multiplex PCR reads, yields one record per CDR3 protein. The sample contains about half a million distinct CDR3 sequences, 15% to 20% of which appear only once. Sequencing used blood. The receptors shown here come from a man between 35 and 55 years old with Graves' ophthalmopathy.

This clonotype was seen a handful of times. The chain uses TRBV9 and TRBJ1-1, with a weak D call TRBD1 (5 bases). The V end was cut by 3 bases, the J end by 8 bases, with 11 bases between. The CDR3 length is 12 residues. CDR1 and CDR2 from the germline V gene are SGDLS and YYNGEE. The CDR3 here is CASSGTTNEAFF. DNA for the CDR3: TGTGCCAGCAGCGGGACAACGAACGAAGCTTTCTTT.

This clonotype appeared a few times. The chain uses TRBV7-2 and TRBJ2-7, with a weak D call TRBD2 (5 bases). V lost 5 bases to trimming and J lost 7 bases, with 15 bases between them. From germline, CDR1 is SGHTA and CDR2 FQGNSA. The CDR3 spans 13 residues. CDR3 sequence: CASSRGSLEEQYF. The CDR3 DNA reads TGTGCCAGCAGCCGTGGGAGTTTAGAGGAGCAGTACTTC. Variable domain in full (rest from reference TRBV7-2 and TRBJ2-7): GAGVSQSPSNKVTEKGKDVELRCDPISGHTALYWYRQSLGQGLEFLIYFQGNSAPDKSGLPSDRFSAERTGGSVSTLTIQRTQQEDSAVYLCASSRGSLEEQYFGPGTRLTVT.

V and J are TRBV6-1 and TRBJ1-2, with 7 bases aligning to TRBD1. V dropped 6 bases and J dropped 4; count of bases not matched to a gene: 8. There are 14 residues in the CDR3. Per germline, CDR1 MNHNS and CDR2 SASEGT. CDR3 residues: CASRPQGSAYGYTF. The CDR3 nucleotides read TGTGCCAGCAGACCACAGGGGAGCGCCTATGGCTACACCTTC.

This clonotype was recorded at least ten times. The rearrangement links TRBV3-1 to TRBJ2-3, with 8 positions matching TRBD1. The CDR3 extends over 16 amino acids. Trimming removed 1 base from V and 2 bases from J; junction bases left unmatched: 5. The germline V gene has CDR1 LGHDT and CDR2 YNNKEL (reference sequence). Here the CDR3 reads CASSQGQGSYTDTQYF. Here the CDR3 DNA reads TGTGCCAGCAGCCAAGGACAGGGGTCATACACAGATACGCAGTATTTT.

In DNA form, the CDR3 reads TGCGCCAGCAGGTCGACAGACATCCCCAATGAGCAGTTCTTC. Encoded protein: CASRSTDIPNEQFF. The chain combines TRBV5-1 with TRBJ2-1; possible D gene TRBD1, 5 bases. With 5 bases removed from V and 6 bases from J, the gap between germline ends came to 15 bases. Per germline, CDR1 SGHRS and CDR2 YFSETQ. The CDR3 has 14 residues.

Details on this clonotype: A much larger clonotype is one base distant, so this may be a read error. The CDR3 reads CASRNSDAGSGELLF. CDR3 bases: TGTGCCAGCAGAAACTCGGACGCGGGATCCGGGGAGCTGCTTTTT. The V and J genes are TRBV12-3 or TRBV12-4 and TRBJ2-2; D perhaps matches TRBD2 (6 bases). This CDR3 spans 15 amino acids.

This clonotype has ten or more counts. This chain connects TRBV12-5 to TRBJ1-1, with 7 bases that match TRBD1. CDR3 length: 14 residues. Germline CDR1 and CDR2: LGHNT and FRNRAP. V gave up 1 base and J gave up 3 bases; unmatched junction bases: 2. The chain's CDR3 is CASGLGQGDTEAFF. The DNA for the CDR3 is TGTGCTAGTGGTTTGGGACAGGGTGACACTGAAGCTTTCTTT.

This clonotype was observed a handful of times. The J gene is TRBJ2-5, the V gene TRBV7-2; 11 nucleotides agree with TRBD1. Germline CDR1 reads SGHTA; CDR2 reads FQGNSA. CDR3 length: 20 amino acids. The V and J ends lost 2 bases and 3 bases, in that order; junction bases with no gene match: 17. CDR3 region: CASSLRTLDRGLTVEETQYF. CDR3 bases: TGTGCCAGCAGCTTACGAACCTTGGACAGGGGGCTGACGGTGGAAGAGACCCAGTACTTC.

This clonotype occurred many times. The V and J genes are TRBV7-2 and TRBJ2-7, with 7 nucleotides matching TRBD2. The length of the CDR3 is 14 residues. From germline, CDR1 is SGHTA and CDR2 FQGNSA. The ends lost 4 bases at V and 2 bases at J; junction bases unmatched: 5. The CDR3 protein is CASSSAGRAYEQYF. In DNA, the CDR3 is TGTGCCAGCAGCTCGGCGGGGAGGGCCTACGAGCAGTACTTC.

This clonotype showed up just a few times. This CDR3 is CASSLVRGVYNEQFF. The CDR3, as DNA: TGCGCCAGCAGCTTGGTTCGCGGGGTCTACAATGAGCAGTTCTTC. V and J are TRBV5-1 and TRBJ2-1, with D maybe TRBD2 (6 bases). CDR1 and CDR2 from the germline V gene are SGHRS and YFSETQ. The V and J ends lost 0 bases and 3 bases respectively, with 10 bases between them. This CDR3 region has 15 residues.

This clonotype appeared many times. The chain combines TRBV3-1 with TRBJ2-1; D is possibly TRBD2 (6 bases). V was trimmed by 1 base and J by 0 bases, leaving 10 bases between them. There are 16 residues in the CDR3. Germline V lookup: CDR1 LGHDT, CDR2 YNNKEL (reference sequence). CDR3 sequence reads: CASSQGRESSYNEQFF. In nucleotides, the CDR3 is TGTGCCAGCAGCCAAGGTCGGGAGAGCTCCTACAATGAGCAGTTCTTC.

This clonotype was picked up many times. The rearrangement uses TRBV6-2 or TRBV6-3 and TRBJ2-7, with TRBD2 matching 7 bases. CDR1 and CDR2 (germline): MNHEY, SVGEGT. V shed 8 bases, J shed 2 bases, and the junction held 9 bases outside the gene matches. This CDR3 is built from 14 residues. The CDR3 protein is CASDRPGLPYEQYF. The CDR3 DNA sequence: TGTGCCAGCGATCGGCCGGGACTACCCTACGAGCAGTACTTC.

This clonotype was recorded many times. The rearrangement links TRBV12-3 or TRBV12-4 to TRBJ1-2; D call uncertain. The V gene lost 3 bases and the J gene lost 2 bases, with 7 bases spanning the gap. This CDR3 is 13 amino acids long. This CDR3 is CASSFRRNYGYTF. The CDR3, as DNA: TGTGCCAGCAGTTTTAGACGGAACTATGGCTACACCTTC.